Following are 6 T cell receptor beta chains from one sample sequenced in a study of CD8 T cells in Susac syndrome. After extraction with the RNeasy kit, about 0.45 to 1 ug of the RNA was reverse transcribed using random hexamers. TCRdb itself ran the immunoSEQ multiplex PCR reads through MiXCR, one entry per CDR3 protein. Of about 130,000 distinct CDR3 sequences listed, about 94% are singletons. Sequencing was performed on CD4+ T cells from PBMCs. These receptors all stem from a human donor with multiple sclerosis.

The rearrangement links TRBV19 to TRBJ1-6, with D perhaps TRBD1 (5 bases). The CDR3 is 16 amino acids. The V end lost 0 bases, the J end lost 13 bases, and 19 bases lay between the germline ends. Looked up from germline, CDR1 is LNHDA and CDR2 is SQIVND (reference sequence). CDR3 coding DNA: TGTGCCAGTAGTATAGATGGTGCCGGCCCCCAGGGCCCCCTCCACTTT. Protein: CASSIDGAGPQGPLHF.

J is TRBJ1-1 and V is TRBV5-1; D ambiguous. This CDR3 contains 15 residues. Germline CDR1 SGHRS, CDR2 YFSETQ. Trimming removed 4 bases from V and 1 base from J, with 14 bases in between. DNA of the CDR3: TGCGCCAGCAGCATTTACTTAAAGACGAACACTGAAGCTTTCTTT. Translating gives CASSIYLKTNTEAFF. The full variable domain, its missing parts supplied by reference TRBV5-1 and TRBJ1-1, is KAGVTQTPRYLIKTRGQQVTLSCSPISGHRSVSWYQQTPGQGLQFLFEYFSETQRNKGNFPGRFSGRQFSNSRSEMNVSTLELGDSALYLCASSIYLKTNTEAFFGQGTRLTVV.

The chain combines TRBV7-9 with TRBJ1-5; tentatively, D is TRBD1 (6 bases). The CDR3 runs to 15 residues. In germline, CDR1 is SEHNR, CDR2 FQNEAQ (reference sequence). The V and J ends lost 1 base and 6 bases respectively, with 13 bases between them. CDR3 region: CASSLGGGLGQPQHF. DNA for the CDR3: TGTGCCAGCAGCTTAGGAGGGGGATTGGGTCAGCCCCAGCATTTT.

This chain links TRBV5-1 with TRBJ1-2; TRBD1 is a possible D gene (5 bases). Trimming took 4 bases from V and 0 from J, leaving 7 bases between them. The germline V gene encodes CDR1 SGHRS and CDR2 YFSETQ. CDR3 size: 13 residues. The DNA of the CDR3 is TGCGCCAGCAGCGTGGACACTAACTATGGCTACACCTTC. Translation: CASSVDTNYGYTF. The whole variable domain, filled in from reference TRBV5-1 and TRBJ1-2, reads KAGVTQTPRYLIKTRGQQVTLSCSPISGHRSVSWYQQTPGQGLQFLFEYFSETQRNKGNFPGRFSGRQFSNSRSEMNVSTLELGDSALYLCASSVDTNYGYTFGSGTRLTVV.

The rearrangement links TRBV20-1 to TRBJ2-3; 7 bases map to TRBD2. The CDR3 is 13 residues long. The J segment lost 4 bases and the V segment lost 6 bases, leaving 7 bases of the junction unmatched. Germline assignment: CDR1 DFQATT and CDR2 SNEGSKA (reference sequence). The CDR3 here is CSAPSSGSDTQYF. The DNA of the CDR3 is TGCAGTGCACCGTCTAGCGGTTCAGATACGCAGTATTTT.

For the CDR3, the DNA is TGTGCCAGCAGCCCTGGACTAGCGGCCTCCTACAATGAGCAGTTCTTC. Translation: CASSPGLAASYNEQFF. This chain uses TRBV7-7 with TRBJ2-1; TRBD2 agrees at 10 bases. Germline CDR1 is SSHAT and CDR2 is FNYEAQ (reference sequence). The trim removed 5 bases at V and 0 bases at J, leaving 4 bases unmatched. The CDR3 loop spans 16 amino acids.